A single sample gave rise to the 18 T cell receptor beta chains below, sequenced in a study of control samples from healthy donors and cancer patients (dated by TCRdb to the early 2020s). Preparation of the library involved the immunoSEQ multiplex PCR assay. Held by TCRdb, this immuneACCESS table contains in-frame sequences only and omits some clones. Under half of the omission traces to an unresolved V gene where checked; the cause of the rest is unknown. The sample table contains 100,000 to 150,000 clones; only one count was recorded for roughly nine tenths of them. The ten largest clones represent about 7.6% of the sample. The sample was PBMCs. The receptor source for this set is a man aged 45-60 years with head and neck cancer.

This clone was seen a single time. The V and J genes are TRBV7-7 and TRBJ2-3; D uncertain. The CDR3 is 15 residues long. The germline V and J ends were trimmed by 4 bases and 0 bases, with 11 bases remaining between them. Germline V gene data show CDR1 as SSHAT and CDR2 as FNYEAQ (reference sequence). This chain's CDR3 is CASSSLGLSTDTQYF. DNA of the CDR3: TGTGCCAGCAGCTCGCTGGGTCTAAGCACAGATACGCAGTATTTT.

The J gene is TRBJ2-1, the V gene TRBV7-2, with 9 bases lining up with TRBD1. V shed 3 bases and J 8 bases; nucleotides not matched to a gene: 5. Germline loops: CDR1 SGHTA, CDR2 FQGNSA. CDR3 size: 14 residues. CDR3 nucleotides: TGTGCCAGCAGCTTCGGACAGGGGCTCGATGAGCAGTTCTTC. Amino acids: CASSFGQGLDEQFF.

The chain combines TRBV7-2 with TRBJ2-7; D gene uncertain. V lost 5 bases to trimming and J lost 3 bases, with 20 bases between them. Germline V gene data show CDR1 as SGHTA and CDR2 as FQGNSA. The CDR3 contains 16 residues. The CDR3 region has the DNA TGTGCCAGCAGCCTTAGAGGTGGCAAACCGGACTACGAGCAGTACTTC. It codes for CASSLRGGKPDYEQYF.

This clone came up once. The genes are TRBV19 and TRBJ2-2; 8 positions agree with TRBD2. The V gene's germline CDR1 is LNHDA and CDR2 SQIVND (reference sequence). The CDR3 has 14 amino acids. The CDR3 sequence is CAGRSGGNTGELFF. The CDR3 DNA reads as TGTGCTGGGAGAAGCGGGGGGAACACCGGGGAGCTGTTTTTT.

The J gene is TRBJ1-1, the V gene TRBV16; TRBD1 agrees at 10 bases. The germline V gene encodes CDR1 KGHSY and CDR2 FQNENV. The CDR3 runs to 15 residues. With V trimmed by 1 base and J by 8 bases, 7 bases remained unmatched. The CDR3 nucleotides read TGTGCCAGCAGCCAATGGGAGGACAGGGGGAACGAAGCTTTCTTT. It yields the protein CASSQWEDRGNEAFF.

The CDR3 sequence is CASSPRLASTGELFF. The CDR3 region has the DNA TGCGCCAGCAGCCCCCGACTAGCGAGCACCGGGGAGCTGTTTTTT. The chain links TRBV5-1 to TRBJ2-2, with 8 bases matching TRBD2. This CDR3 spans 15 amino acids. The junction had 6 bases not matched to a gene; V was cut back by 4 bases and J by 4 bases. CDR1 is SGHRS, CDR2 YFSETQ, per germline.

This clone was observed once. This rearrangement joins TRBV6-5 to TRBJ2-1, with 9 bases identical to TRBD1. CDR1 is MNHEY, CDR2 SVGAGI, per germline. The CDR3 loop spans 13 amino acids. J gave up 9 bases and V 6 bases, and 6 bases lay outside the gene matches. The DNA of the CDR3 is TGTGCCAGCAGCTGGGACAGGGCAGGTGAGCAGTTCTTC. Its protein is CASSWDRAGEQFF.

This rearrangement joins TRBV3-1 (or the pseudogene TRBV3-2) to TRBJ1-1; a possible D gene is TRBD1 (5 bases). Trimming left V 4 bases short and J 8 bases short, with 17 bases between. Germline CDR1 LGHDT, CDR2 YNNKEL (reference sequence). This CDR3 contains 14 residues. This chain's CDR3 is CASSLRVGIAEAFF. The CDR3 DNA follows: TGTGCCAGCAGCCTCAGGGTAGGGATAGCAGAAGCTTTCTTT.

The genes are TRBV6-5 and TRBJ1-4; D gene unclear. Trimming took off 4 bases at V and 4 bases at J, with 7 bases between the two ends. Germline CDR1 reads MNHEY; CDR2 reads SVGAGI. This CDR3 has 13 residues. CDR3 loop: CASSWWNNEKLFF. The CDR3 DNA follows: TGTGCCAGCAGTTGGTGGAATAATGAAAAACTGTTTTTT.

The V and J genes are TRBV11-3 and TRBJ2-2; TRBD2 aligns across 10 bases. This CDR3 spans 20 amino acids. V trimming: 2 bases; J trimming: 4 bases; junction bases outside the gene matches: 16. Germline CDR1 SGHNT, CDR2 YENEEA. CDR3 in amino acids: CASSLTGWLAGASGTGELFF. CDR3 DNA: TGTGCCAGCAGCTTAACGGGGTGGCTAGCGGGAGCTTCGGGCACCGGGGAGCTGTTTTTT.

The chain has TRBV6-6 and TRBJ2-1; tentative D call: TRBD1 (6 bases). In germline, CDR1 is MNHNY, CDR2 SVGAGI (reference sequence). The CDR3 runs 16 residues. Deletions cut 0 bases from V and 4 bases from J, with 13 bases between. CDR3 DNA: TGTGCCAGCAGTTACTCTAAATGGACAGCTTACAATGAGCAGTTCTTC. Translating gives CASSYSKWTAYNEQFF.

The chain combines TRBV6-1 with TRBJ2-7, with a tentative D call TRBD2 (6 bases). Germline CDR1 reads MNHNS; CDR2 reads SASEGT. The V and J ends lost 1 base and 4 bases respectively, with 11 bases between them. The CDR3 consists of 14 residues. CDR3 residues: CASSEGLASYEQYF. The CDR3 DNA reads as TGTGCCAGCAGTGAAGGTCTAGCGAGTTACGAGCAGTACTTC.

The chain carries TRBV19 and TRBJ1-5, with a weak D call TRBD1 (5 bases). The CDR3 is made up of 15 amino acids. The V end was cut by 3 bases, the J end by 2 bases, with 11 bases between. The germline CDR1 and CDR2 sequences are LNHDA and SQIVND (reference sequence). The CDR3: CASSIGGFGNQPQHF. The DNA of the CDR3 is TGTGCCAGTAGTATTGGGGGGTTTGGCAATCAGCCCCAGCATTTT.

The chain employs TRBV5-5 and TRBJ2-1; TRBD1 matches at 11 bases. The germline V gene encodes CDR1 SGHKS and CDR2 YYEKEE (reference sequence). The CDR3 is made up of 14 amino acids. V dropped 3 bases and J dropped 5; count of bases not matched to a gene: 1. CDR3 in amino acids: CASSWTGGNNEQFF. The CDR3 DNA follows: TGTGCCAGCAGCTGGACAGGGGGCAACAATGAGCAGTTCTTC.

This sequence joins TRBV28 and TRBJ2-4, with 9 bases aligning to TRBD2. Germline CDR1 MDHEN, CDR2 SYDVKM. CDR3 size: 16 residues. Trimming cost V 3 bases and J 9 bases; bases outside gene matches: 12. The chain's CDR3 is CASSFLAGKVVGIQYF. As DNA, the CDR3 is TGTGCCAGCAGTTTTCTAGCGGGAAAGGTGGTTGGCATTCAGTACTTC.

This sequence joins TRBV7-9 and TRBJ2-5; TRBD2 is a possible D gene (6 bases). The V end was cut by 2 bases, the J end by 3 bases, with 10 bases between. The germline CDR1 and CDR2 sequences are SEHNR and FQNEAQ (reference sequence). The CDR3 is made up of 14 amino acids. The CDR3 DNA reads as TGTGCCAGCAGCTTACTCGGCGGGGAAGAGACCCAGTACTTC. This codes for CASSLLGGEETQYF.

The V gene is TRBV10-3, the J gene TRBJ2-7; D unresolved. V lost 10 bases to trimming and J lost 3 bases, with 22 bases between them. The V gene's germline CDR1 is ENHRY and CDR2 SYGVKD. The CDR3 covers 15 residues. The CDR3: CATASDRGTSYEQYF. CDR3 nucleotides: TGTGCCACCGCGTCAGATCGCGGAACAAGCTACGAGCAGTACTTC.

This sequence joins TRBV3-1 (or the pseudogene TRBV3-2) and TRBJ1-1; D unresolved. CDR1 and CDR2 from the germline V gene are LGHDT and YNNKEL (reference sequence). V dropped 2 bases and J dropped 4 bases, with 8 bases sitting between them. CDR3 length equals 13 residues. DNA of the CDR3: TGTGCCAGCAGCCAATCCGTGGCCACTGAAGCTTTCTTT. Translation gives CASSQSVATEAFF.